A selection of T cell receptor beta chains follows, all from one sample in a study of metastatic and nonmetastatic thyroid tumors. TCRdb recomputed clones from the PCR reads via MiXCR. Here the sample spans around 30,000 clones, 18% being singletons. Sequencing used blood. Receptor source: a female donor with papillary thyroid cancer or a benign thyroid nodule (not recorded which). Some clones in this sample may be carry-over from other donors' samples. Both conserved end residues are part of each CDR3.

len: 14; j_gene: TRBJ1-6; v_gene: TRBV20-1; CDR3aa: CSANIQINNSPLHF
len: 13; j_gene: TRBJ1-2; v_gene: TRBV11-1; CDR3aa: CASSFGRSYGYTF
len: 13; j_gene: TRBJ2-3; v_gene: TRBV7-3; CDR3aa: CASSLIGGGAQYF
len: 13; j_gene: TRBJ1-2; v_gene: TRBV9; CDR3aa: CASSAGTAGGYTF
len: 14; j_gene: TRBJ2-7; v_gene: TRBV20-1; CDR3aa: CSATMVSKGYEQYF
len: 13; j_gene: TRBJ2-3; v_gene: TRBV29-1; CDR3aa: CSVGQGATNTQYF
len: 16; j_gene: TRBJ2-3; v_gene: TRBV5-1; CDR3aa: CASSLRTSGSVDTQYF
len: 18; j_gene: TRBJ2-3; v_gene: TRBV5-1; CDR3aa: CASSPESLYRGRTDTQYF
len: 13; j_gene: TRBJ1-3; v_gene: TRBV5-5; CDR3aa: CASSLSGTDTIYF
len: 13; j_gene: TRBJ1-2; v_gene: TRBV5-1; CDR3aa: CAGSPLWQGGYTF
len: 13; j_gene: TRBJ2-7; v_gene: TRBV29-1; CDR3aa: CSVAGQNSYEQYF
len: 15; j_gene: TRBJ1-2; v_gene: TRBV7-9; CDR3aa: CASSFGDSANYGYTF
len: 17; j_gene: TRBJ2-3; v_gene: TRBV3-1; CDR3aa: CASSQLFGDLSTDTQYF
len: 13; j_gene: TRBJ2-7; v_gene: TRBV10-3; CDR3aa: CAITQGENYEQYF
len: 15; j_gene: TRBJ1-4; v_gene: TRBV5-5; CDR3aa: CASSWAGTGSEKLFF
len: 11; j_gene: TRBJ1-6; v_gene: TRBV6-1; CDR3aa: CASSADSPLHF
len: 13; j_gene: TRBJ2-7; v_gene: TRBV6-1; CDR3aa: CASSPLGPYEQYF
len: 14; j_gene: TRBJ2-2; v_gene: TRBV4-1; CDR3aa: CASSENREDGELFF
len: 12; j_gene: TRBJ2-7; v_gene: TRBV10-3; CDR3aa: CAARSSSYEQYF
len: 11; j_gene: TRBJ2-5; v_gene: TRBV9; CDR3aa: CASSRGETQYF
len: 18; j_gene: TRBJ2-2; v_gene: TRBV2; CDR3aa: CASSERGWGQGASGELFF
len: 14; j_gene: TRBJ2-7; v_gene: TRBV4-2; CDR3aa: CASSQDPSVDEQYF
len: 16; j_gene: TRBJ2-7; v_gene: TRBV10-2; CDR3aa: CASSEGGGAELYEQYF
len: 14; j_gene: TRBJ2-7; v_gene: TRBV6-5; CDR3aa: CASSYSGQYYEQYF
len: 15; j_gene: TRBJ2-3; v_gene: TRBV11-2; CDR3aa: CASSPERPDTDTQYF
len: 14; j_gene: TRBJ2-3; v_gene: TRBV20-1; CDR3aa: CSPLDYRDTDTQYF
len: 13; j_gene: TRBJ1-5; v_gene: TRBV30; CDR3aa: CAWSRSTDQPQHF
len: 14; j_gene: TRBJ1-5; v_gene: TRBV2; CDR3aa: CASSERTSNQPQHF
len: 14; j_gene: TRBJ1-2; v_gene: TRBV10-3; CDR3aa: CAISTQEGAKGYTF
len: 16; j_gene: TRBJ2-7; v_gene: TRBV18; CDR3aa: CASSPPLGGVYYEQYF
len: 14; j_gene: TRBJ2-1; v_gene: TRBV27; CDR3aa: CASSRLAGVNEQFF
len: 14; j_gene: TRBJ2-5; v_gene: TRBV3-1; CDR3aa: CASGLASGRRYQYF
len: 13; j_gene: TRBJ1-2; v_gene: TRBV20-1; CDR3aa: CSANTGTGGGYTF
len: 17; j_gene: TRBJ1-1; v_gene: TRBV11-1; CDR3aa: CASSLVFGGGMNTEAFF
len: 14; j_gene: TRBJ1-2; v_gene: TRBV5-1; CDR3aa: CASSFGRGSYGYTF
len: 11; j_gene: TRBJ2-7; v_gene: TRBV4-1; CDR3aa: CASSPRGEQYF
len: 13; j_gene: TRBJ1-2; v_gene: TRBV27; CDR3aa: CASSSIDRYGYTF
len: 13; j_gene: TRBJ2-1; v_gene: TRBV6-4; CDR3aa: CASSVDLGNEQFF
len: 16; j_gene: TRBJ1-1; v_gene: TRBV12-3/TRBV12-4; CDR3aa: CASTFFSPTGHTEAFF
len: 17; j_gene: TRBJ1-5; v_gene: TRBV4-2; CDR3aa: CASSHPPRGEGEQPQHF
len: 13; j_gene: TRBJ1-5; v_gene: TRBV30; CDR3aa: CAWSPGYNQPQHF
len: 16; j_gene: TRBJ2-1; v_gene: TRBV28; CDR3aa: CASSLAGTGGNNEQFF
len: 14; j_gene: TRBJ1-1; v_gene: TRBV5-1; CDR3aa: CASSLQGMDTEAFF
len: 14; j_gene: TRBJ2-2; v_gene: TRBV20-1; CDR3aa: CSAEWRQGARELFF